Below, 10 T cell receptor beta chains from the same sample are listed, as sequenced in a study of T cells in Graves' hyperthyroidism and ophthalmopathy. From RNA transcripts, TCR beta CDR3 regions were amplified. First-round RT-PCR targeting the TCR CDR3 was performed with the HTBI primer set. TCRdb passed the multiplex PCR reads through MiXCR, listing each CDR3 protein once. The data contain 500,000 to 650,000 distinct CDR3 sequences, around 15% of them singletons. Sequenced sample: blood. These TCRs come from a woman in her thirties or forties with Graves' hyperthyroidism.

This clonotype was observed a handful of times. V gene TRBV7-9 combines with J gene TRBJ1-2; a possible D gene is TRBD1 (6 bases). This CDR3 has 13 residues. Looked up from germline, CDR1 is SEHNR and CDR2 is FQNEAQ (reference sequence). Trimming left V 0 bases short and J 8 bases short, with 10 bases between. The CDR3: CASSLARDRGYTF. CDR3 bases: TGTGCCAGCAGCTTAGCTCGAGACAGGGGCTACACCTTC.

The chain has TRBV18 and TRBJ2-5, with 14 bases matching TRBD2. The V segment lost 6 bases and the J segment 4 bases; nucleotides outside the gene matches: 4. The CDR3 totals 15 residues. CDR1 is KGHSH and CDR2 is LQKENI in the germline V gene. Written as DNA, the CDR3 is TGTGCCAGCTCGACCGGGACTAGCGGGAGAGAGACCCAGTACTTC. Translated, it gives CASSTGTSGRETQYF.

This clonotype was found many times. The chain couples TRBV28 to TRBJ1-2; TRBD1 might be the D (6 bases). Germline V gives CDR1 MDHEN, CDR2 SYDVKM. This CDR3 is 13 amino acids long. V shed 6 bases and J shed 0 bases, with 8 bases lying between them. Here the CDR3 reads CASSPGANYGYTF. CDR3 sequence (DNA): TGTGCCAGCAGCCCAGGGGCTAACTATGGCTACACCTTC.

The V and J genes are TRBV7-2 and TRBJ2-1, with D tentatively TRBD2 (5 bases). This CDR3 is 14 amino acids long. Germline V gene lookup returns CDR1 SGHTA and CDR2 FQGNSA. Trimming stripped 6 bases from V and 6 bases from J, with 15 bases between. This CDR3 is CASRAISAGNEQFF. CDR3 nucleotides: TGTGCCAGCAGAGCTATTAGCGCGGGCAATGAGCAGTTCTTC.

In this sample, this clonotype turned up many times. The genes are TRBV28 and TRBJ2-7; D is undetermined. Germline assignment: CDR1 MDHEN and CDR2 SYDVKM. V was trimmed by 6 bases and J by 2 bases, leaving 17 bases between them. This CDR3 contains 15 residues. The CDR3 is CASRLILPSPYEQYF. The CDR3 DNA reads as TGTGCCAGCAGACTAATCCTACCCTCTCCCTACGAGCAGTACTTC.

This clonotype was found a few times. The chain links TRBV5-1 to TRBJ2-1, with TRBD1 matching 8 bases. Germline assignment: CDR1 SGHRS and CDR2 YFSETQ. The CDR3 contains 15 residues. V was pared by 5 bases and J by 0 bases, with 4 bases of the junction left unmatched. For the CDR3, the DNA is TGCGCCAGCAGAGCCACAGGGGGCTCCTACAATGAGCAGTTCTTC. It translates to CASRATGGSYNEQFF.

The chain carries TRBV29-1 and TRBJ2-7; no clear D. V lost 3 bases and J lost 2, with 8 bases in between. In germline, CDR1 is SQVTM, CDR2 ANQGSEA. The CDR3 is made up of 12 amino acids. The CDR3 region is CSVEANPYEQYF. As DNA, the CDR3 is TGCAGCGTTGAGGCTAACCCCTACGAGCAGTACTTC.

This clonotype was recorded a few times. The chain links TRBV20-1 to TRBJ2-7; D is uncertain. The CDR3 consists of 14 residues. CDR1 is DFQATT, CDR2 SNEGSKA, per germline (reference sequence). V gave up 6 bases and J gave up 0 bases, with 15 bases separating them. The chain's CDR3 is CSAPKEGHSYEQYF. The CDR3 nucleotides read TGCAGTGCCCCCAAAGAAGGGCACTCCTACGAGCAGTACTTC.

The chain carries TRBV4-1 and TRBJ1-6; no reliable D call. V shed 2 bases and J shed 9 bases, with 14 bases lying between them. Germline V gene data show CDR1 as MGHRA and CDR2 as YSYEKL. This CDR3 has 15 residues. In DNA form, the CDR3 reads TGCGCCAGCAGCCAATTAGAGTCGGGGATTTCACCCCTCCACTTT. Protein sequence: CASSQLESGISPLHF.

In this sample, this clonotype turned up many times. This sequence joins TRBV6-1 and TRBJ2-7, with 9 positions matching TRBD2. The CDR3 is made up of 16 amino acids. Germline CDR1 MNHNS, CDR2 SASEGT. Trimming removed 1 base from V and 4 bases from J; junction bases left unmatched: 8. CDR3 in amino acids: CASSEGSLAGWYEQYF. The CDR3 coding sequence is TGTGCCAGCAGTGAAGGGTCGCTAGCGGGATGGTACGAGCAGTACTTC.